These 14 T cell receptor beta chains came from one sample sequenced in a study of response to subunit inactivated influenza vaccine. TCRdb used MiXCR to reprocess the RT-PCR reads, holding one entry per CDR3 protein. Among a few hundred thousand distinct CDR3 sequences listed, approximately 15% were seen once. The sample here was PBMCs from blood, taken roughly 13 days after vaccination. Source of these receptors: a man aged 50-60 years who received an inactivated influenza vaccine.

This clonotype appeared a few times. CDR3 DNA: TGTGCCAGCAGCCAAGATCCCGGATACAATGAGCAGTTCTTC. It is translated as CASSQDPGYNEQFF. The chain recombines TRBV14 with TRBJ2-1, with D hard to call. Trimming stripped 0 bases from V and 4 bases from J, with 7 bases between. This CDR3 region has 14 residues. Germline CDR1 and CDR2: SGHDN and FVKESK.

CDR3 DNA: TGTGCCAGCAGTTTAGGGGGGGGCAAGGCCCAGTACTTC. Its translation is CASSLGGGKAQYF. This rearrangement joins TRBV28 to TRBJ2-5; TRBD2 might be the D (7 bases). The CDR3 covers 13 residues. CDR1 and CDR2 from the germline V gene are MDHEN and SYDVKM. V shed 2 bases and J shed 9 bases, with 13 bases lying between them.

This clonotype was seen ten or more times. This sequence joins TRBV5-1 and TRBJ2-4; D unclear. Per germline, CDR1 SGHRS and CDR2 YFSETQ. V dropped 4 bases and J dropped 4 bases, with 15 bases sitting between them. This CDR3 has 15 amino acids. CDR3 bases: TGCGCCAGCAGCCCTGCCACGACACAGAAAAACATTCAGTACTTC. It is translated as CASSPATTQKNIQYF.

The J gene is TRBJ2-1, the V gene TRBV5-1, with D possibly TRBD1 on 6 matching bases. CDR1 SGHRS and CDR2 YFSETQ come from the germline V gene. The germline V and J ends were trimmed by 0 bases and 5 bases, with 9 bases remaining between them. The CDR3 is 14 amino acids. CDR3 in amino acids: CASSLARGNNEQFF. The DNA of the CDR3 is TGCGCCAGCAGCTTGGCCAGGGGAAACAATGAGCAGTTCTTC.

This sequence joins TRBV3-1 and TRBJ1-4; D unclear. The V end was cut by 3 bases, the J end by 8 bases, with 10 bases between. The CDR3 sequence is 13 residues long. CDR1 is LGHDT and CDR2 is YNNKEL in the germline V gene (reference sequence). The CDR3 bases are TGTGCCAGCAGCCATGAAACTAGCGAAAAACTGTTTTTT. It yields the protein CASSHETSEKLFF.

This clonotype was seen a handful of times. The chain uses TRBV7-9 and TRBJ2-6; 8 positions match TRBD1. This CDR3 has 17 residues. V lost 5 bases, J lost 0 bases, and 6 bases stayed unmatched. The germline CDR1 and CDR2 sequences are SEHNR and FQNEAQ (reference sequence). The CDR3 is CASSRDRYSSGANVLTF. CDR3 DNA: TGTGCCAGCAGCCGGGACAGGTACAGCTCTGGGGCCAACGTCCTGACTTTC. Full variable domain (missing parts from reference TRBV7-9 and TRBJ2-6): DTGVSQNPRHKITKRGQNVTFRCDPISEHNRLYWYRQTLGQGPEFLTYFQNEAQLEKSRLLSDRFSAERPKGSFSTLEIQRTEQGDSAMYLCASSRDRYSSGANVLTFGAGSRLTVL.

A few counts support this clonotype. The rearrangement links TRBV14 to TRBJ2-7, with TRBD2 as a possible D gene (7 bases). CDR3 length equals 15 residues. Germline V gene sequence: CDR1 SGHDN, CDR2 FVKESK. Trimming removed 4 bases at V and 5 bases at J, with 18 bases between. The DNA for the CDR3 is TGTGCCAGCAGCCCGGGTTTAGGGGGGGCAGACGAGCAGTACTTC. Amino acids: CASSPGLGGADEQYF.

This clonotype has only a few counts. The V and J genes are TRBV6-2 or TRBV6-3 and TRBJ2-3; D unresolved. Trimming removed 7 bases from V and 0 bases from J, with 17 bases in between. This CDR3 has 16 amino acids. CDR1 MNHEY and CDR2 SVGEGT come from the germline V gene. The CDR3 DNA is TGTGCCAGCACCGAACCCGGAGCGTCTAGCACAGATACGCAGTATTTT. Protein product: CASTEPGASSTDTQYF.

This sequence joins TRBV29-1 and TRBJ1-1; no firm D call. V dropped 4 bases and J dropped 0 bases, with 6 bases sitting between them. Looked up from germline, CDR1 is SQVTM and CDR2 is ANQGSEA. This CDR3 comprises 12 residues. The CDR3 DNA is TGCAGCGTTGCTCGGGTGAACACTGAAGCTTTCTTT. This sequence encodes CSVARVNTEAFF.

The rearrangement uses TRBV5-4 and TRBJ2-5; D remains ambiguous. In germline, CDR1 is SGHNT, CDR2 YYREEE (reference sequence). The V and J ends lost 4 bases and 5 bases respectively, with 9 bases between them. There are 12 residues in the CDR3. The chain's CDR3 is CASSLMEETQYF. CDR3 sequence (DNA): TGTGCCAGCAGCCTGATGGAGGAGACCCAGTACTTC.

This clonotype was seen repeatedly, ten times or more. The DNA for the CDR3 is TGTGCCAGCCAGATGGAGGAGACCCAGTACTTC. Its protein is CASQMEETQYF. V usage is TRBV25-1 and J usage is TRBJ2-5; D is unresolved. Germline CDR1 MGHDK, CDR2 SYGVNS. The CDR3 is made up of 11 amino acids. V was clipped by 8 bases and J by 5 bases, with 9 bases between them.

This clonotype was seen repeatedly, ten times or more. CDR3 in DNA: TGTGCCAGCAGCCACGGCACAGATACGCAGTATTTT. This sequence encodes CASSHGTDTQYF. The chain uses TRBV11-2 and TRBJ2-3; no reliable D call. From germline, CDR1 is SGHAT and CDR2 FQNNGV. The CDR3 sequence is 12 residues long. Trimming stripped 5 bases from V and 1 base from J, with 4 bases between.

This clonotype was found a few times. This chain links TRBV7-8 with TRBJ2-3; weak D call: TRBD2 (6 bases). Between the trimmed V and J ends, which lost 2 bases and 6 bases, there was a span of 15 bases. Germline CDR1 is SGHVS and CDR2 is FQNEAQ. The CDR3 is made up of 15 amino acids. The CDR3 region is CASSLQLAGSDTQYF. The CDR3 DNA reads TGTGCCAGCAGCTTACAACTAGCCGGGAGTGATACGCAGTATTTT.

This clonotype has a handful of counts. A much larger clone lies a single base off, so this may be a read error. The chain couples TRBV11-3 to TRBJ2-2, with 7 bases lining up with TRBD1. In germline, CDR1 is SGHNT, CDR2 YENEEA. The CDR3 has 14 amino acids. V shed 5 bases, J shed 3 bases, and the junction held 3 bases outside the gene matches. The CDR3 DNA is TGTGCCAGCAGCCAGGGACAGCACACCGGGGAGCTGTTTTTT. Residues: CASSQGQHTGELFF. Full variable domain (outside the CDR3, taken from reference TRBV11-3 and TRBJ2-2): EAGVVQSPRYKIIEKKQPVAFWCNPISGHNTLYWYLQNLGQGPELLIRYENEEAVDDSQLPKDRFSAERLKGVDSTLKIQPAELGDSAVYLCASSQGQHTGELFFGEGSRLTVL.